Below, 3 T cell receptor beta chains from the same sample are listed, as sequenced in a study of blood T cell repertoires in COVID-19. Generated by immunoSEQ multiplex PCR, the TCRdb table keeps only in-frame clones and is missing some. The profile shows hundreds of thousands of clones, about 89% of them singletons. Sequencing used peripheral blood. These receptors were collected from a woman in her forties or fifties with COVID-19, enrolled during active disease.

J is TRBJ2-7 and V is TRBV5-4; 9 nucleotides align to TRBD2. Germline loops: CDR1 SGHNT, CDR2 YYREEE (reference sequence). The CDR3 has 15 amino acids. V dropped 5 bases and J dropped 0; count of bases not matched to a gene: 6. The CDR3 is CASRSRTSDSYEQYF. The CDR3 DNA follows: TGTGCCAGCAGATCTAGGACTAGCGACTCCTACGAGCAGTACTTC.

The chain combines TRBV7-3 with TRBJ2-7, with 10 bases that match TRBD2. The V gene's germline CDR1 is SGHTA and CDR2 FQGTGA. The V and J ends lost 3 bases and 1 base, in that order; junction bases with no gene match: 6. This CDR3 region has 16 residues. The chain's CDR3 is CASSLDRTSGSYEQYF. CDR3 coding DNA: TGTGCCAGCAGCTTGGACAGGACTAGCGGATCCTACGAGCAGTACTTC.

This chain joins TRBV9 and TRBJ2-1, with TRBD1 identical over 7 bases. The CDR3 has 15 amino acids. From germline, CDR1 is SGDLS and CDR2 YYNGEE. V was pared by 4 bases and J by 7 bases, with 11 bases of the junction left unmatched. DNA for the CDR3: TGTGCCAGCAGCCCTACAGGGGTGGGTCGGAATGAGCAGTTCTTC. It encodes CASSPTGVGRNEQFF.